The sequence of this T cell receptor beta chain was determined in a study of shared clonotypes between healthy human individuals (dated by TCRdb to the early 2020s). About the investigation overall: A few men and a couple of women, aged 18 to 49 years, made up the cohort. Per donor, three plates each were used for CD4 naive and CD4 memory, two for CD8 naive, and one for CD8 memory. Blood TCR repertoires of roughly five healthy adults were deeply sequenced to estimate repertoire size and the extent of clonotype sharing between individuals. To increase sequencing depth and limit assay-specific biases, TCR repertoire library preparation and sequencing were carried out by different laboratories using diverse techniques. Leukapheresis yielded between about 0.94 and 8.9 billion PBMCs per donor.

On this clone: Its antigen target is currently unknown. Base qualities are missing; no much larger clone stands one base away.

For the CD8 naive samples, CD45RO-negative cells were positively selected for CCR7, yielding a CD45RA+CCR7+ population from which TemRA cells were excluded. Donors were healthy HIV-negative adults with no recently reported acute infections or vaccinations. Every donor was a Caucasian adult residing in Nashville, Tennessee, USA. Blood was obtained by leukapheresis, after which PBMCs were separated by Ficoll-Histopaque density gradient centrifugation and cryopreserved in liquid nitrogen vapor phase. Analytical flow cytometry was used to check the purity and quantity of every magnetically sorted T cell population. Genomic DNA was isolated from every sorted fraction and measured by UV absorbance on a Nanodrop 2000c. General findings and caveats noted by the study authors: When a handful of donors were compared, the shared fraction of clonotypes was about 5.4% for naive CD4, more than 3% for naive CD8, about 2.4% for memory CD4, and roughly 0.43% for memory CD8. Sampling was limited to blood, and TCR repertoires in tissue likely differ from TCR repertoires in blood. Based on pairwise subsampling, the degree of clonotype sharing among donors was expected to be affected by sequencing depth. Because the study included only a small number of donors, the genetic and exposure-history diversity represented was limited. Higher generation probabilities were observed for clonotypes shared by all four sorted-subset donors than for non-shared clonotypes. Rarefaction of sorted-subset datasets indicated incomplete sequencing despite the large sequencing depth. Estimated clonotype richness was generally larger for naive than for memory subsets.

CDR1 and CDR2 (MGHRA, YSYEKL) derive from the germline V gene. V is reduced by 0 bases and J by 1 base, leaving a spacing of 13 bases between them. The CDR3 runs 16 amino acids, cysteine and phenylalanine included. Only the CDR3 DNA is retained, 48 bases long and in frame from the first base. TCR CDR3 regions were amplified from genomic DNA by multiplex PCR using the deep immunoSEQ assay. Genomic DNA extracted from each cell subset was distributed evenly over all wells of several immunoSEQ 96-well plates, and each plate served as one replicate. For sorted subsets, approximately 210 ng genomic DNA, equal to 30,000 to 35,000 T cell genomes, was loaded into each replicate PCR. The purified libraries were quantified using a Qubit 3.0 fluorometer, sized with a Bioanalyzer 2100, and then quantified again using the KAPA Library Quantification kit. Every immunoSEQ 96-well plate was sequenced on a separate single-read 150-cycle Illumina NextSeq 550 flow cell. In the original analysis: Because only junctional sequences without quality scores were contained in the immunoSEQ output, filtering matching that applied to full-length reads could not be performed. To assign V/J genes and CDR3, sequences were annotated against IMGT germline references using PyIR, a Python wrapper for IgBLAST v1.9. Any read was removed if the V/J assignment was weak (E-value above 1e-6), the CDR3 was missing, or the read contained stop codons, out-of-frame junctions, or ambiguous translated residues. V3J clonotypes were defined as sequences sharing an identical inferred V gene, J gene, and CDR3 amino acid sequence. The percentage overlap between two repertoires was calculated by dividing the number of shared unique clonotypes by the size of the smaller repertoire. RTK rarefaction, the Chao1 estimator, and Recon v2.1 estimates of unobserved clonotypes were used to assess repertoire richness. Generation probabilities were computed with OLGA for all TCRbeta clonotypes obtained by the gDNA method from several donors. What TCRdb holds here is the immuneACCESS table cut down to in-frame rearrangements. Part of the clones is not present; checked against another copy, under half of the missing clones reflect an unresolved V gene, and the others are unexplained. V and J calls and clone size are copied from that table; D and trimming were computed from the DNA. In all, the sample holds about 2.1 million clones, and roughly 95% of those were seen once. Under 2% of the sample is taken by the ten largest.

The receptor's source is a young man in good health. Some clones in this sample may be carry-over from other donors' samples. The rearrangement joined TRBV4-1 to TRBJ2-7, with TRBD2 tentatively as D gene (5 bases match). The sequenced sample was naive CD8+ T cells from PBMCs. The sample's cell subset or site, from its label and the paper: CD45RA+CCR7+. For the CDR3, the sequence is CASSQDKVQRSYEQYF. The sequenced DNA: TGCGCCAGCAGCCAAGATAAAGTGCAGCGGTCCTACGAGCAGTACTTC.